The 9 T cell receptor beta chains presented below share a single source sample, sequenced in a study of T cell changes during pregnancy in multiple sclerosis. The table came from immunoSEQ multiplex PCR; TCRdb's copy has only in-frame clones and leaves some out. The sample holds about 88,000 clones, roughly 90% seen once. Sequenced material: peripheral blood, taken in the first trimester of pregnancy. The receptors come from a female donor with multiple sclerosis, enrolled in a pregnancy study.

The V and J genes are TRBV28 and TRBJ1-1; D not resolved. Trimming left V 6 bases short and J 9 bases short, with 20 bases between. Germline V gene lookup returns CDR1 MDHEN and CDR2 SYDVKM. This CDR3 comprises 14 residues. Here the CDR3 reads CASSITGTGLKAFF. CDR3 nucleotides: TGTGCCAGCAGCATAACGGGAACCGGACTCAAAGCTTTCTTT.

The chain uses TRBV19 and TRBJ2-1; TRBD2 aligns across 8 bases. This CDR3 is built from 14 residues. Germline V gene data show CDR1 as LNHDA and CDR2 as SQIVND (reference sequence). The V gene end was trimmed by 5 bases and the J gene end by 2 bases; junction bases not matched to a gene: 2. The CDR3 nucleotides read TGTGCCAGTAGTCACGGGAGGGCCTACAATGAGCAGTTCTTC. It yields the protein CASSHGRAYNEQFF. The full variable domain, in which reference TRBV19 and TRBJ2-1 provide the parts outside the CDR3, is DGGITQSPKYLFRKEGQNVTLSCEQNLNHDAMYWYRQDPGQGLRLIYYSQIVNDFQKGDIAEGYSVSREKKESFPLTVTSAQKNPTAFYLCASSHGRAYNEQFFGPGTRLTVL.

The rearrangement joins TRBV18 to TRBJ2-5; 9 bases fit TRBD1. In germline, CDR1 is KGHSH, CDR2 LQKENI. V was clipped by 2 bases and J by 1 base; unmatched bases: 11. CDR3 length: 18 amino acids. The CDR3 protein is CASSPLGQGLRGQETQYF. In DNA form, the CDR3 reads TGTGCCAGCTCACCATTGGGACAGGGATTACGGGGCCAAGAGACCCAGTACTTC.

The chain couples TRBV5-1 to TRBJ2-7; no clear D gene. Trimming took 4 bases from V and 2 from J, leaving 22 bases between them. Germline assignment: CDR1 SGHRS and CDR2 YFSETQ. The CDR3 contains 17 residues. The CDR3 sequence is CASSPGEIGDGPYEQYF. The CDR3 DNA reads TGCGCCAGCAGCCCGGGTGAAATAGGTGATGGCCCCTACGAGCAGTACTTC. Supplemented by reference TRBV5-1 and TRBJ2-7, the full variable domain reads KAGVTQTPRYLIKTRGQQVTLSCSPISGHRSVSWYQQTPGQGLQFLFEYFSETQRNKGNFPGRFSGRQFSNSRSEMNVSTLELGDSALYLCASSPGEIGDGPYEQYFGPGTRLTVT.

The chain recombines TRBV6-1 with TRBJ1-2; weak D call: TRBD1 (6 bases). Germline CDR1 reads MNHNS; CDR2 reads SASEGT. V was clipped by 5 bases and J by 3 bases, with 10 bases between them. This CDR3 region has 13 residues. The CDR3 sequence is CASSTRTDYGYTF. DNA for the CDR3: TGTGCCAGCAGTACCCGGACAGACTATGGCTACACCTTC.

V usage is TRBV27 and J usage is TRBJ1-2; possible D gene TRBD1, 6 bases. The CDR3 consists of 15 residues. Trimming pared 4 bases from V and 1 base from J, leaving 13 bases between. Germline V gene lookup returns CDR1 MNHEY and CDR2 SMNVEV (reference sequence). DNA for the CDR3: TGTGCCAGCAGTTCTTGGGGGCAGGGTAACTATGGCTACACCTTC. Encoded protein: CASSSWGQGNYGYTF.

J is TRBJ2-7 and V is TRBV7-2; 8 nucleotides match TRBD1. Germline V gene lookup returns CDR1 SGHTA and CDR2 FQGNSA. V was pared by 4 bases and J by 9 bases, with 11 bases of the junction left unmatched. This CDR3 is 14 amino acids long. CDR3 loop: CASSSGQGSLRQYF. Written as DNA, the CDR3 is TGTGCCAGCAGCTCCGGACAGGGAAGTCTCAGGCAGTACTTC.

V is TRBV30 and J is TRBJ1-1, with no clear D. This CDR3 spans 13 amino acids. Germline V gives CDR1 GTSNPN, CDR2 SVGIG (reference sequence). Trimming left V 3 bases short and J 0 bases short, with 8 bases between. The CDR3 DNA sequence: TGTGCCTGGAGCGCAGGAATGAACACTGAAGCTTTCTTT. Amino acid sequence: CAWSAGMNTEAFF.

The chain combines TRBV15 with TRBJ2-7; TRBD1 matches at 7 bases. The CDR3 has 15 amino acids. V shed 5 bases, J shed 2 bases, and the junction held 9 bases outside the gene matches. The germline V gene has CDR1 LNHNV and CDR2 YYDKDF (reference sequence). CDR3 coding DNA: TGTGCCACCAGCCTTCGGGGACAGATCCCCTACGAGCAGTACTTC. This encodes CATSLRGQIPYEQYF.